The clone carrying this T cell receptor beta chain was seen ten or more times. The CDR3 is cut off 3 residues early in the read; its end comes from the germline J gene. This CDR3 has 14 amino acids. CDR1 MRHNA and CDR2 SNTAGT come from the germline V gene. V lost 4 bases, J lost 5 bases, and 11 bases lay in between. The sample is drawn from a study of T cell clonality in common variable immunodeficiency. The method was immunoSEQ multiplex PCR; TCRdb's version includes in-frame clones alone and lacks a portion of them. The sample shows tens of thousands of clones, none of them appearing just once. The source is a person aged 18 to 70 in good health. The sequencing sample was made of peripheral blood mononuclear cells. The rearrangement links TRBV6-4 to TRBJ2-2; D might be TRBD2 (5 bases). The CDR3 is CASSGTGVTGELFF. Incomplete CDR3 DNA: TGTGCCAGCAGTGGGACCGGGGTTACCGGGGAG.